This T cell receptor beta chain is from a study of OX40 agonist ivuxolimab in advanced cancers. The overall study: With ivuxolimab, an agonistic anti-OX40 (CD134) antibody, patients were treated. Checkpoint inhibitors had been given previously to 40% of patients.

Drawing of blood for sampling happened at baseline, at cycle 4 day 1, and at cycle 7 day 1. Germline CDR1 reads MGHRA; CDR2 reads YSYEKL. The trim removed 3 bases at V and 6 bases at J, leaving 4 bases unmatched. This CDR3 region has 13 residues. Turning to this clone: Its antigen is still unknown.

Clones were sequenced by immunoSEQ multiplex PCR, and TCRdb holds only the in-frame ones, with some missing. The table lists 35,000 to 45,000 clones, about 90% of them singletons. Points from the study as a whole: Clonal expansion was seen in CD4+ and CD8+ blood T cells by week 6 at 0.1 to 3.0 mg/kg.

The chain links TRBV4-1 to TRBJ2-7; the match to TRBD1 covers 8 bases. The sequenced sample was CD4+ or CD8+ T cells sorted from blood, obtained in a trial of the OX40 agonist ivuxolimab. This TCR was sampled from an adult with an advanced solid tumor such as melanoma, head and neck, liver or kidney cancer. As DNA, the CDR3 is TGCGCCAGCAGCCAGACAGGGGCCCTCGAGCAGTACTTC. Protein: CASSQTGALEQYF.